This record covers a single T cell receptor (beta chain). The sample originates from a study of identical twins' blood T cells. One entry per CDR3 protein, called by TCRdb with MiXCR from the 5' RACE reads. The table lists 350,000 to 450,000 distinct CDR3 sequences, over 25% of them singletons, with about 6% in the top ten. Trimming took 5 bases from V and 4 from J; bases not matched to a gene: 13. CDR1 is SEHNR, CDR2 FQNEAQ, per germline (reference sequence). The CDR3 is 17 amino acids. The V call is TRBV7-9, the J call TRBJ2-3; 9 nucleotides line up with TRBD2. The sequenced sample was PBMCs. The clonotype was recovered from a woman aged 18-49 years in good health. CDR3 in DNA: TGTGCCAGCAGCGTAAGAAGGACTAGCGATTTAGCAGATACGCAGTATTTT. Residues: CASSVRRTSDLADTQYF.